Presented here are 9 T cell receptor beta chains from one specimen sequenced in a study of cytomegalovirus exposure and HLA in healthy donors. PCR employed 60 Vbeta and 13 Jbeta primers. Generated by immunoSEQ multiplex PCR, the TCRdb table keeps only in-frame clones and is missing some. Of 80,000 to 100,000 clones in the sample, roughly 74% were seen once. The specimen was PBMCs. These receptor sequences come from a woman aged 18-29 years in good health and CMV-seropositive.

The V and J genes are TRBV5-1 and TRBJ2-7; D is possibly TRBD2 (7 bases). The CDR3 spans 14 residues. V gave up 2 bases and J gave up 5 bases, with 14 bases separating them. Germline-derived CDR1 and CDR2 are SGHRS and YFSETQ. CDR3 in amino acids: CASSFFGGQDEQYF. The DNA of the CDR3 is TGCGCCAGCAGCTTCTTCGGGGGGCAGGACGAGCAGTACTTC.

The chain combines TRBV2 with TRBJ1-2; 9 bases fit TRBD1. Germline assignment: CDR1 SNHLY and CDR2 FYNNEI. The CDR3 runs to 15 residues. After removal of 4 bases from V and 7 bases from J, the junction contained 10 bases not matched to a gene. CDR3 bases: TGTGCCAGCAGTGTGGGACAGGGATTAATGTTTGGCTACACCTTC. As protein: CASSVGQGLMFGYTF.

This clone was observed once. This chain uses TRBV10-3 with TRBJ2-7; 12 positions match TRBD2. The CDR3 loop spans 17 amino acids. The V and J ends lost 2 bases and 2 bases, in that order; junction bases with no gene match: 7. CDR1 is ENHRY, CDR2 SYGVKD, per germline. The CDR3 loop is CAISERPGLAGTYEQYF. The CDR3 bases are TGTGCCATCAGTGAGCGCCCCGGACTAGCGGGGACCTACGAGCAGTACTTC.

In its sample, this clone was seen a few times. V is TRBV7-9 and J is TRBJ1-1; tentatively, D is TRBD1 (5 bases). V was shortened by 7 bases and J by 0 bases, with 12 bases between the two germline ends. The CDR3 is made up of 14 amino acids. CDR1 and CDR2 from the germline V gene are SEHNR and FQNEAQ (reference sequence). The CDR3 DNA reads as TGTGCCAGCAACCAAGGAGGGGTGAACACTGAAGCTTTCTTT. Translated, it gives CASNQGGVNTEAFF.

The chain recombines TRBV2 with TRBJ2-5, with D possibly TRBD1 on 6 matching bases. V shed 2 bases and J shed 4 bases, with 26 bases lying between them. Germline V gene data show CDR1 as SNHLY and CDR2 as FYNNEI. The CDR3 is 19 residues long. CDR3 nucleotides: TGTGCCAGCAGTGAAAGGCAGGGGTCTGGGTTTCTCCTGGGAGAGACCCAGTACTTC. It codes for CASSERQGSGFLLGETQYF.

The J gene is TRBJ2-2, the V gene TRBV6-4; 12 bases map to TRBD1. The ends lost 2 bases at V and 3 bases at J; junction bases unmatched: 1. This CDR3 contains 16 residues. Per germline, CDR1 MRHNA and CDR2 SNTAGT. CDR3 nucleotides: TGTGCCAGCAGTGACGGGACAGGGGGCCACACCGGGGAGCTGTTTTTT. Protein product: CASSDGTGGHTGELFF.

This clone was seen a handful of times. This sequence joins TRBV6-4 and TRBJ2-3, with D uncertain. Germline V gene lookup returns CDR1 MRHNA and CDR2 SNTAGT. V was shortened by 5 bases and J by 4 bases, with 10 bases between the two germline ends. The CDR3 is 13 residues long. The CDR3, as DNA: TGTGCCAGCAGTAAAACTTATGCAGATACGCAGTATTTT. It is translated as CASSKTYADTQYF.

The CDR3 DNA sequence: TGTGCCAGAAGTTCGCGATCTAGCCGGGACAGAACCTATAGCAATCAGCCCCAGCATTTT. Protein: CARSSRSSRDRTYSNQPQHF. V usage is TRBV5-3 and J usage is TRBJ1-5, with TRBD1 matching over 7 bases. TRBV5-3 is annotated as an ORF whose role is uncertain. With V trimmed by 5 bases and J by 0 bases, 20 bases remained unmatched. There are 20 residues in the CDR3.

CDR3 bases: TGCAGCGTTGCCAGCGGGGGGGCACAGGAGCAGTTCTTC. Translating gives CSVASGGAQEQFF. This chain links TRBV29-1 with TRBJ2-1; TRBD2 matches at 10 bases. The CDR3 is 13 amino acids. Germline V lookup: CDR1 SQVTM, CDR2 ANQGSEA. With 4 bases clipped from V and 10 bases from J, the junction kept 7 bases outside the gene matches.